This T cell receptor beta chain was captured by sequencing in a study of CD8+ T cells in alopecia areata. Overall study: Oral tofacitinib (5 to 10 mg twice daily) was administered to treated patients. Treatment with tofacitinib (6 to 18 months) was followed by 6 months off drug.

After isolation, RNA underwent reverse transcription to generate cDNA as the sequencing template. Clones were sequenced by immunoSEQ multiplex PCR, and TCRdb holds only the in-frame ones, with some missing. Seen here are some 180,000 clones, 63% observed once, and the top ten hold under 2%. The CDR3 is 14 amino acids. Germline CDR1 and CDR2: KGHSH and LQKENI. The V end was cut by 0 bases, the J end by 5 bases, with 7 bases between. The starting material was CD4+ T cells sorted from blood, obtained at week 0. The source of this sequence is a human donor with alopecia areata. The chain has TRBV18 and TRBJ2-2; D remains ambiguous. In DNA form, the CDR3 reads TGTGCCAGCTCACCACCGCGAGTAACCGGGGAGCTGTTTTTT. Translation: CASSPPRVTGELFF. The complete variable domain, with remaining parts taken from reference TRBV18 and TRBJ2-2, reads NAGVMQNPRHLVRRRGQEARLRCSPMKGHSHVYWYRQLPEEGLKFMVYLQKENIIDESGMPKERFSAEFPKEGPSILRIQQVVRGDSAAYFCASSPPRVTGELFFGEGSRLTVL.